Below, one T cell receptor (beta chain) is given with its context. The germline V gene has CDR1 SNHLY and CDR2 FYNNEI. Trimming shortened V by 6 bases and J by 2 bases, and 14 bases separated the two germline ends. The CDR3 has 15 residues. The data were obtained in a study of blood T cell repertoires in COVID-19. About the research overall: Collection of acute and convalescent COVID-19 samples took place in the United States, Italy and Spain.

Repertoires were generated with immunoSEQ multiplex PCR, while TCRdb's copy carries only in-frame clones and drops some. The sample carries over 600,000 clones, around 90% recorded once. Sequencing input: peripheral blood. The sequence was obtained from a woman between 18 and 29 years old with acute or convalescent COVID-19. This chain links TRBV2 with TRBJ1-3, with a tentative D call TRBD1 (5 bases). The CDR3 loop reads CASRRGQRAGNTIYF. CDR3 DNA sequence: TGTGCCAGCAGGCGGGGCCAAAGAGCTGGAAACACCATATATTTT. Full variable domain (rest looked up from reference TRBV2 and TRBJ1-3): EPEVTQTPSHQVTQMGQEVILRCVPISNHLYFYWYRQILGQKVEFLVSFYNNEISEKSEIFDDQFSVERPDGSNFTLKIRSTKLEDSAMYFCASRRGQRAGNTIYFGEGSWLTVV.